The clone carrying this TCR beta chain was seen just once. The germline V gene has CDR1 LGHDT and CDR2 YNNKEL (reference sequence). The V end lost 1 base, the J end lost 5 bases, and 20 bases lay between the germline ends. CDR3 size: 17 residues. The data were obtained in a study of blood T cell repertoires in COVID-19. Study-level information: The samples span acute and convalescent COVID-19 from the United States, Italy and Spain. In each case, the material was cDNA or gDNA derived from T cells, B-cell-depleted T cells, or PBMCs.

In the original analysis: Researchers report that nucleated cell counts were estimated from reference gene primer amplification. Here immunoSEQ multiplex PCR was the method, and the copy in TCRdb shows in-frame clones only, minus some. V and J calls and clone size are those listed in that table; D and trimming were worked out from the DNA. The table shows approximately 270,000 clones, with 80% to 90% occurring only once. The study drew participants aged about 18 to 95 years from 20 to 30 US areas. The TCR originated in a woman in her 50s who had recovered from COVID-19. The chain links TRBV3-1 (or the pseudogene TRBV3-2) to TRBJ2-5; possible D gene TRBD2, 6 bases. Sequencing was done on a sample of PBMCs or T cells enriched from blood (not recorded which). Here the CDR3 DNA reads TGTGCCAGCAGCCAAGGGAGAGGAGCGGGCGTGTGGGAGACCCAGTACTTC. Protein product: CASSQGRGAGVWETQYF.